The sample holds one count of the clone carrying this T cell receptor beta chain. The antigen remains undetermined. The sample originates from a study of cytomegalovirus exposure and HLA in healthy donors. The study, taken as a whole, reports: The tendency of first-cohort TCR clusters to co-occur in the roughly 130 validation repertoires emerged from a later analysis. Among TCR beta chains, those listed as cytomegalovirus-associated numbered some 170. Using the classifier, cytomegalovirus status was reportedly diagnosed with high specificity and sensitivity.

After removal of 0 bases from V and 1 base from J, the junction contained 8 bases not matched to a gene. Germline V gives CDR1 MGHDK, CDR2 SYGVNS. The CDR3 is 18 residues long. Among the roughly 120 subjects of the validation cohort, separate from the roughly 650-subject first cohort, were the donors. Clones were sequenced by immunoSEQ multiplex PCR, and TCRdb holds only the in-frame ones, with some missing. Of 150,000 to 160,000 clones listed, 80% to 90% are singletons. This TCR was sampled from a man younger than 35 in good health and CMV-seropositive. The specimen was PBMCs. The chain has TRBV25-1 and TRBJ2-7, with 11 bases matching TRBD1. As DNA, the CDR3 is TGTGCCAGCAGTGAATATCTCGGCGGGACAGGGGGTTCCTACGAGCAGTACTTC. The encoded protein is CASSEYLGGTGGSYEQYF.